The sequence of this T cell receptor (beta chain) was determined in a study of T cell responses to AZD1222 COVID-19 vaccine. Study results and limitations: Spike-spanning, vaccine-associated CD4 TCRs were dominant at 160-218 and 743-854. In a largely white British group with more females than males, clonal diversity was possibly underestimated. Two AZD1222 doses significantly raised spike-specific TCR breadth and depth over controls.

Between the trimmed V and J ends, which lost 2 bases and 8 bases, there was a span of 13 bases. Germline V CDR1 and CDR2: SGDLS, YYNGEE. The CDR3 is made up of 14 amino acids. Comments on this clone: Its antigen is not identified.

Method: immunoSEQ multiplex PCR; TCRdb's copy keeps in-frame clones and lacks some. The data show 210,000 or so clones, with around 94% seen just once and around 1.7% held by the top ten. The chain carries TRBV9 and TRBJ1-4; the D is unclear. The sequence came from an adult who received the MenACWY meningococcal vaccine as a control. Source: peripheral blood, taken 28 days after the second dose of the MenACWY control vaccine. CDR3 amino acids: CASSVGSGSEKLFF. The CDR3 DNA is TGTGCCAGCAGCGTGGGCTCGGGGTCGGAAAAACTGTTTTTT.